This T cell receptor (beta chain) was identified in a study of glioma-infiltrating T cells after dendritic cell vaccination. General study points: The cohort had few patients with full blood and tumor sets.

On this clone: As yet, its antigen is unknown.

Generated by immunoSEQ multiplex PCR, the TCRdb table keeps only in-frame clones and is missing some. Of roughly 100,000 clones detected, roughly 84% appear once; the ten largest clones hold 2.5% to 3.5%. Germline V gives CDR1 MGHRA, CDR2 YSYEKL. The V and J ends lost 4 bases and 0 bases respectively, with 18 bases between them. This CDR3 is built from 17 residues. The specimen comprised blood, sampled before dendritic cell vaccination. The clonotype comes from a human donor with glioblastoma. The chain has TRBV4-1 and TRBJ1-1; tentative D call: TRBD1 (6 bases). The CDR3 loop is CASSLTYRDGVNTEAFF. The CDR3 DNA follows: TGCGCCAGCAGCCTTACCTACAGGGACGGGGTGAACACTGAAGCTTTCTTT.